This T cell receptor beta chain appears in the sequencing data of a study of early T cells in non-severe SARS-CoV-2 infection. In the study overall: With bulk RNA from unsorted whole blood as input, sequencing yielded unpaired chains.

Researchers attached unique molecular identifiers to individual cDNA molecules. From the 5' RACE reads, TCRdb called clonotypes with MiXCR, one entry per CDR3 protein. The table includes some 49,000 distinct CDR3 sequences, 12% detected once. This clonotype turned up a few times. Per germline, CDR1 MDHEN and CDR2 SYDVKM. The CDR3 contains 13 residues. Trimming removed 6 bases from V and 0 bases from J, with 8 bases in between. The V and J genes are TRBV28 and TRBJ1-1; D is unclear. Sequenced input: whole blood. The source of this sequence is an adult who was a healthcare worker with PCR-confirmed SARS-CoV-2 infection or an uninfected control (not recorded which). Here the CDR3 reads CASRVGMNTEAFF. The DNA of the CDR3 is TGTGCCAGCAGGGTCGGGATGAACACTGAAGCTTTCTTT. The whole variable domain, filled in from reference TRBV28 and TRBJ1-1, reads DVKVTQSSRYLVKRTGEKVFLECVQDMDHENMFWYRQDPGLGLRLIYFSYDVKMKEKGDIPEGYSVSREKKERFSLILESASTNQTSMYLCASRVGMNTEAFFGQGTRLTVV.